This T cell receptor beta chain originates from a study of control samples from healthy donors and cancer patients (dated by TCRdb to 2018 to 2020). A remark on this clone: This clone's antigen is unknown. No clone much larger than this one lies a single base away; base qualities are absent.

The library was generated by the immunoSEQ multiplex PCR assay. The immuneACCESS repertoire file appears here via TCRdb, limited to in-frame rearrangements. These files lack a portion of the clones; in checked studies, under half of the deficit traces to unresolved V genes, and the cause of the others is not known. The sample has tens of thousands of clones on record, roughly 90% of them singletons. The ten most abundant clones make up over 35% of the sample. This clonotype was sampled from a man between 45 and 60 years old with head and neck cancer. The sample consisted of PBMCs.

The DNA sequence reads TGTGCCAGCAGTGGACAGGGAAACTACGAGCAGTACTTC. Translated, it gives CASSGQGNYEQYF. The V and J segments used are TRBV28 and TRBJ2-7; TRBD1 aligns with 8 central bases. In the germline V gene, CDR1 corresponds to MDHEN and CDR2 to SYDVKM. Here V drops 5 bases and J drops 3 bases, and the junction holds 3 bases not matched to any gene. The CDR3 covers 13 residues, taking in both the cysteine and the phenylalanine. Left in the record is the CDR3 DNA by itself, 39 bases read in frame from the first base.